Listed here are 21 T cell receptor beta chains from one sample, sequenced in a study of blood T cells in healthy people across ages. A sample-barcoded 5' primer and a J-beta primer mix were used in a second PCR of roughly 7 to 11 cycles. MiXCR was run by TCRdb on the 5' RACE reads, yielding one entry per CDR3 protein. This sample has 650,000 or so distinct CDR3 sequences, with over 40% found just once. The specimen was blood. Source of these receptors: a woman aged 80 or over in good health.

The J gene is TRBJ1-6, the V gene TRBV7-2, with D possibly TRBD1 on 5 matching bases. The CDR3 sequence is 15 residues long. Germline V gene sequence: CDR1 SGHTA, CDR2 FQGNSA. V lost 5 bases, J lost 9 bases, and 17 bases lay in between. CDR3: CASSGQTVSTSPLHF. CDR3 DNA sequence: TGTGCCAGCAGCGGCCAGACAGTGTCTACTTCACCCCTCCACTTT. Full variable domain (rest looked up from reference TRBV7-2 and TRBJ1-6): GAGVSQSPSNKVTEKGKDVELRCDPISGHTALYWYRQSLGQGLEFLIYFQGNSAPDKSGLPSDRFSAERTGGSVSTLTIQRTQQEDSAVYLCASSGQTVSTSPLHFGNGTRLTVT.

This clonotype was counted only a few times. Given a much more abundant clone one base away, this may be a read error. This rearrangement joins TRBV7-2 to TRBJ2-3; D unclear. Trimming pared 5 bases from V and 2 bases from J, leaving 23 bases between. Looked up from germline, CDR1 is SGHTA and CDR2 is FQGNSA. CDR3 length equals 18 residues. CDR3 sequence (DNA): TGTGCCAGCAGCCTATTTGGCGGAGCAGCAACTTTCACAGATACGCAGTATTTT. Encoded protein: CASSLFGGAATFTDTQYF.

CDR3 in amino acids: CASSPGWEQPQHF. The CDR3 region has the DNA TGCGCCAGCAGCCCAGGGTGGGAGCAGCCCCAGCATTTT. The chain links TRBV4-1 to TRBJ1-5; TRBD1 is a possible D gene (5 bases). CDR3 length equals 13 residues. V lost 4 bases and J lost 7, with 11 bases in between. Germline loops: CDR1 MGHRA, CDR2 YSYEKL.

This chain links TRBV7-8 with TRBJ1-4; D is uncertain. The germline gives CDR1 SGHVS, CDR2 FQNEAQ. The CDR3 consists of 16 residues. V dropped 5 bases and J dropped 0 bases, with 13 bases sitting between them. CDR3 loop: CASSIRTVATNEKLFF. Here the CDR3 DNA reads TGTGCCAGCAGCATTCGGACGGTAGCAACTAATGAAAAACTGTTTTTT.

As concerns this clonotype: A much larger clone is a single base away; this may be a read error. The CDR3 DNA follows: TGCAATGCTAGAGATGTTGGCGGGACCCCTCCCTACGAGCAGTACTTC. Translated, it gives CNARDVGGTPPYEQYF. The chain is built from TRBV20-1 and TRBJ2-7; D might be TRBD2 (6 bases). The CDR3 consists of 16 residues. Germline CDR1 is DFQATT and CDR2 is SNEGSKA (reference sequence).

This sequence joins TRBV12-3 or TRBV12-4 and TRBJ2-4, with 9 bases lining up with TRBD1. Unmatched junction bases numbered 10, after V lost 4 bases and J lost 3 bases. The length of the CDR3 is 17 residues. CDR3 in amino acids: CASSSGDRAQGKNIQYF. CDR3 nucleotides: TGTGCCAGCAGTTCGGGGGACAGGGCACAAGGCAAAAACATTCAGTACTTC.

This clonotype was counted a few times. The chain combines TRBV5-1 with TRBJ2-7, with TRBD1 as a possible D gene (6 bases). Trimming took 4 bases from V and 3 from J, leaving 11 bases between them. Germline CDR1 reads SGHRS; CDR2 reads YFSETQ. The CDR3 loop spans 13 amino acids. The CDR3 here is CASSEGGYYEQYF. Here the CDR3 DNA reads TGCGCCAGCAGCGAAGGGGGTTACTACGAGCAGTACTTC.

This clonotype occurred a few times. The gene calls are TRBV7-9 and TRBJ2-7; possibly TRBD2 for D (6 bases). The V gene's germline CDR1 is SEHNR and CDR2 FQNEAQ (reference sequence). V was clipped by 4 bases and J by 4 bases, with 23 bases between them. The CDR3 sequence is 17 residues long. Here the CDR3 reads CASSYGPSEISSYEQYF. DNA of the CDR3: TGTGCCAGCAGCTATGGGCCTAGCGAAATTTCCTCTTACGAGCAGTACTTC. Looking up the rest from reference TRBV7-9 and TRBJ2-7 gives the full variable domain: DTGVSQNPRHKITKRGQNVTFRCDPISEHNRLYWYRQTLGQGPEFLTYFQNEAQLEKSRLLSDRFSAERPKGSFSTLEIQRTEQGDSAMYLCASSYGPSEISSYEQYFGPGTRLTVT.

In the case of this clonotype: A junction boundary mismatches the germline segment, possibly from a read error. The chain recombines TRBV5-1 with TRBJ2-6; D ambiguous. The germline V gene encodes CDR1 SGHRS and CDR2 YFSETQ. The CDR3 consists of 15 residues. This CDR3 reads CAGSSTGSGANVLTF. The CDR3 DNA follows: TGCGCCGGCAGCTCCACCGGATCTGGGGCCAACGTCCTGACTTTC. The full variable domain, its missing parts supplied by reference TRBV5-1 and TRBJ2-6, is KAGVTQTPRYLIKTRGQQVTLSCSPISGHRSVSWYQQTPGQGLQFLFEYFSETQRNKGNFPGRFSGRQFSNSRSEMNVSTLELGDSALYLCAGSSTGSGANVLTFGAGSRLTVL.

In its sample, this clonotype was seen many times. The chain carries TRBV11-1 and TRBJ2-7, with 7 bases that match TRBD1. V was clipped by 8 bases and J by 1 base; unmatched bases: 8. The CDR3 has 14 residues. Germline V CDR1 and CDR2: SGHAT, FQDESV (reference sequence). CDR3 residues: CASRSEQGSYEQYF. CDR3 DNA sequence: TGTGCCAGCCGGTCGGAACAGGGGTCCTACGAGCAGTACTTC.

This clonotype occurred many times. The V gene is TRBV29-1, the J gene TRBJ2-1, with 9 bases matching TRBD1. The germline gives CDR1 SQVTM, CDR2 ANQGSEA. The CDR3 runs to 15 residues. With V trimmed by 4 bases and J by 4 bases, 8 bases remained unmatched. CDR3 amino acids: CSVVPDRGKYNEQFF. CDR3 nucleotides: TGCAGCGTTGTTCCGGACAGGGGAAAATACAATGAGCAGTTCTTC.

CDR3 loop: CSVELRQQETQYF. The DNA for the CDR3 is TGCAGCGTTGAATTGAGACAGCAAGAGACCCAGTACTTC. The chain joins TRBV29-1 to TRBJ2-5; a possible D gene is TRBD1 (5 bases). The length of the CDR3 is 13 residues. The V and J ends lost 2 bases and 2 bases respectively, with 9 bases between them. CDR1 and CDR2 (germline): SQVTM, ANQGSEA. Supplemented by reference TRBV29-1 and TRBJ2-5, the full variable domain reads SAVISQKPSRDICQRGTSLTIQCQVDSQVTMMFWYRQQPGQSLTLIATANQGSEATYESGFVIDKFPISRPNLTFSTLTVSNMSPEDSSIYLCSVELRQQETQYFGPGTRLLVL.

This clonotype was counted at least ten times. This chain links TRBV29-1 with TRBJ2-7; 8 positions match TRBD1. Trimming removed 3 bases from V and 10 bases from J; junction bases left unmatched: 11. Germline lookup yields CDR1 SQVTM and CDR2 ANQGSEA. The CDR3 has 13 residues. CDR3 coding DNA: TGCAGCGTTGAGTGGCAGGGGGCGAGGAAACAGTACTTC. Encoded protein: CSVEWQGARKQYF.

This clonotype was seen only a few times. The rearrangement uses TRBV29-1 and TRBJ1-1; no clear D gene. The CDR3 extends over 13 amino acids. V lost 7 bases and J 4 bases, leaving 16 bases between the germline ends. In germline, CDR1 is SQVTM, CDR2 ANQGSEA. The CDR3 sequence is CSAPRSGGTEAFF. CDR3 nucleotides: TGCAGCGCTCCTAGGTCGGGAGGCACTGAAGCTTTCTTT.

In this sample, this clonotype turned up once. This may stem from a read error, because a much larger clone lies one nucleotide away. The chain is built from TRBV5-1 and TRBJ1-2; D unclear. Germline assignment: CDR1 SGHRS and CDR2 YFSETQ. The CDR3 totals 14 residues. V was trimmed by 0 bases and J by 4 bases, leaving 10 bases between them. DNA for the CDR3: TGCGCCAGCAGCTTGGTCAGTCTGGTCTATGGCTACACCTTC. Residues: CASSLVSLVYGYTF.

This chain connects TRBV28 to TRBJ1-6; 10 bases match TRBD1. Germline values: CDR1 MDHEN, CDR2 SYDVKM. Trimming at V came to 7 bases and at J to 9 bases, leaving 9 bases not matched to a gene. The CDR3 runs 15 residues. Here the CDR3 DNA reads TGTGCCAGCACCCTGACAGGGGGCGCGACTTCACCCCTCCACTTT. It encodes CASTLTGGATSPLHF.

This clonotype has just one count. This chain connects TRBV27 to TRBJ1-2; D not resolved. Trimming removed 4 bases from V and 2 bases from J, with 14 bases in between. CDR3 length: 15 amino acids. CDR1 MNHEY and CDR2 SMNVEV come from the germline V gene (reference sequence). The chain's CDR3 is CASSSLPQFNYGYTF. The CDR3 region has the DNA TGTGCCAGCAGTTCCCTGCCCCAGTTCAACTATGGCTACACCTTC.

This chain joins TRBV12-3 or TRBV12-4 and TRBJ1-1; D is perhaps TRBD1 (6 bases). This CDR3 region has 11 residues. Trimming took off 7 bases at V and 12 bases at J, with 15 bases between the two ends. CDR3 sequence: CASTARGGTFF. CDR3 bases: TGTGCCAGCACCGCGAGAGGGGGGACTTTCTTT.

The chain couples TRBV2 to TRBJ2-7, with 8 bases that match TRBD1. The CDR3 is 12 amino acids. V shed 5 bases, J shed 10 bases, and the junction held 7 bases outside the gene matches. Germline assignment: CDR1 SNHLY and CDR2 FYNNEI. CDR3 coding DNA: TGTGCCAGCAGTAACGGACAGGGTACTCAGTACTTC. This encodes CASSNGQGTQYF.

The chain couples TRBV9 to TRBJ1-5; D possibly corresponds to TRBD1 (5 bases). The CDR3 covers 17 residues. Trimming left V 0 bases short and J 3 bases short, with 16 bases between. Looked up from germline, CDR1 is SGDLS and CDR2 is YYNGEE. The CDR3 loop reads CASSVAVRPDTNQPQHF. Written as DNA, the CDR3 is TGTGCCAGCAGCGTAGCCGTTCGACCGGACACCAATCAGCCCCAGCATTTT.

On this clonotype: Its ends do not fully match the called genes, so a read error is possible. The CDR3 spells CSVGLGRLAKNIQCF. The CDR3 DNA reads TGCAGCGTTGGGTTGGGACGTTTAGCCAAAAACATTCAGTGCTTC. The chain carries TRBV29-1 and TRBJ2-4; D tentatively fits TRBD1 or TRBD2 (5 bases each). This CDR3 is 15 amino acids long. The germline V gene has CDR1 SQVTM and CDR2 ANQGSEA.